Sequencing of this T cell receptor (beta chain) was carried out in a study of blood T cells in healthy people across ages. The study's findings and limits: Correlation between TCR beta diversity and naive T cell percentage was strong. It was not known whether donors were CMV positive (a possible confounder of expanded clonotype changes). Getting older went along with TCR beta diversity per million T cells dropping roughly linearly. Any conclusive comparison of naive versus antigen-experienced cells was prevented by using unsorted PBMCs.

Of note for this clonotype: The antigen is undetermined.

The use of a sample-barcoded 5' primer and a J-beta primer mix characterized a second PCR of roughly 6 to 12 cycles. TCRdb re-called the 5' RACE reads through MiXCR, storing one row per CDR3 protein. The sample records approximately 2,000,000 distinct CDR3 sequences, around 40% being singletons. CDR3 length equals 13 residues. CDR1 is SGHRS and CDR2 is YFSETQ in the germline V gene. V dropped 4 bases and J dropped 8; count of bases not matched to a gene: 6. The source is a human donor in good health. Source material: blood. The J gene is TRBJ1-2, the V gene TRBV5-1; 9 nucleotides align to TRBD1. This CDR3 is CASSHGTGRGYTF. The CDR3 bases are TGCGCCAGCAGCCATGGGACAGGGCGAGGCTACACCTTC. The variable domain in full, completed from reference TRBV5-1 and TRBJ1-2, reads KAGVTQTPRYLIKTRGQQVTLSCSPISGHRSVSWYQQTPGQGLQFLFEYFSETQRNKGNFPGRFSGRQFSNSRSEMNVSTLELGDSALYLCASSHGTGRGYTFGSGTRLTVV.